This passage covers 5 T cell receptor beta chains from one sample sequenced in a study of blood T cell repertoires in COVID-19. The data were produced by immunoSEQ multiplex PCR, yet TCRdb's version contains in-frame clones alone and is incomplete. The sample has about 100,000 clones; about nine tenths are singletons. Sequencing input: peripheral blood. These receptor sequences come from a man aged 45-65 years with active COVID-19.

The V call is TRBV5-1, the J call TRBJ1-6; 9 nucleotides line up with TRBD1. This CDR3 is 15 amino acids long. Germline lookup yields CDR1 SGHRS and CDR2 YFSETQ. V lost 3 bases to trimming and J lost 11 bases; unmatched junction nucleotides: 9. Here the CDR3 DNA reads TGCGCCAGCAGCTCCTTGGGGACAGGGCTGGCACCCCTCCACTTT. Translating it yields CASSSLGTGLAPLHF. The full variable domain, in which reference TRBV5-1 and TRBJ1-6 provide the parts outside the CDR3, is KAGVTQTPRYLIKTRGQQVTLSCSPISGHRSVSWYQQTPGQGLQFLFEYFSETQRNKGNFPGRFSGRQFSNSRSEMNVSTLELGDSALYLCASSSLGTGLAPLHFGNGTRLTVT.

This CDR3 is CASSTPGQAHTEAFF. In nucleotides, the CDR3 is TGTGCCAGCAGTACCCCGGGACAGGCCCACACTGAAGCTTTCTTT. This chain links TRBV6-5 with TRBJ1-1, with 8 nucleotides matching TRBD1. Germline loops: CDR1 MNHEY, CDR2 SVGAGI. The CDR3 loop spans 15 amino acids. Trimming cost V 5 bases and J 3 bases; bases outside gene matches: 8.

This sequence joins TRBV6-1 and TRBJ2-7; D ambiguous. In germline, CDR1 is MNHNS, CDR2 SASEGT. V lost 2 bases and J lost 3, with 8 bases in between. The CDR3 length is 13 residues. The CDR3 loop is CASSELNRYEQYV. The CDR3 nucleotides read TGTGCCAGCAGTGAACTAAACCGCTACGAGCAGTACGTC.

This clone was detected once. V and J are TRBV4-1 and TRBJ1-4; 8 bases are shared with TRBD1. The length of the CDR3 is 15 residues. With 4 bases clipped from V and 8 bases from J, the junction kept 9 bases outside the gene matches. Germline V lookup: CDR1 MGHRA, CDR2 YSYEKL. The CDR3 is CASSRLQGEGEKLFF. The CDR3 DNA follows: TGCGCCAGCAGCCGCTTACAGGGGGAGGGCGAAAAACTGTTTTTT.

The chain joins TRBV5-4 to TRBJ1-6; D gene uncertain. Germline V gene sequence: CDR1 SGHNT, CDR2 YYREEE (reference sequence). There are 14 residues in the CDR3. Trimming took off 0 bases at V and 9 bases at J, with 10 bases between the two ends. The chain's CDR3 is CASSLGRIFSPLHF. The CDR3 nucleotides are TGTGCCAGCAGCTTGGGCAGGATTTTTTCACCCCTCCACTTT.